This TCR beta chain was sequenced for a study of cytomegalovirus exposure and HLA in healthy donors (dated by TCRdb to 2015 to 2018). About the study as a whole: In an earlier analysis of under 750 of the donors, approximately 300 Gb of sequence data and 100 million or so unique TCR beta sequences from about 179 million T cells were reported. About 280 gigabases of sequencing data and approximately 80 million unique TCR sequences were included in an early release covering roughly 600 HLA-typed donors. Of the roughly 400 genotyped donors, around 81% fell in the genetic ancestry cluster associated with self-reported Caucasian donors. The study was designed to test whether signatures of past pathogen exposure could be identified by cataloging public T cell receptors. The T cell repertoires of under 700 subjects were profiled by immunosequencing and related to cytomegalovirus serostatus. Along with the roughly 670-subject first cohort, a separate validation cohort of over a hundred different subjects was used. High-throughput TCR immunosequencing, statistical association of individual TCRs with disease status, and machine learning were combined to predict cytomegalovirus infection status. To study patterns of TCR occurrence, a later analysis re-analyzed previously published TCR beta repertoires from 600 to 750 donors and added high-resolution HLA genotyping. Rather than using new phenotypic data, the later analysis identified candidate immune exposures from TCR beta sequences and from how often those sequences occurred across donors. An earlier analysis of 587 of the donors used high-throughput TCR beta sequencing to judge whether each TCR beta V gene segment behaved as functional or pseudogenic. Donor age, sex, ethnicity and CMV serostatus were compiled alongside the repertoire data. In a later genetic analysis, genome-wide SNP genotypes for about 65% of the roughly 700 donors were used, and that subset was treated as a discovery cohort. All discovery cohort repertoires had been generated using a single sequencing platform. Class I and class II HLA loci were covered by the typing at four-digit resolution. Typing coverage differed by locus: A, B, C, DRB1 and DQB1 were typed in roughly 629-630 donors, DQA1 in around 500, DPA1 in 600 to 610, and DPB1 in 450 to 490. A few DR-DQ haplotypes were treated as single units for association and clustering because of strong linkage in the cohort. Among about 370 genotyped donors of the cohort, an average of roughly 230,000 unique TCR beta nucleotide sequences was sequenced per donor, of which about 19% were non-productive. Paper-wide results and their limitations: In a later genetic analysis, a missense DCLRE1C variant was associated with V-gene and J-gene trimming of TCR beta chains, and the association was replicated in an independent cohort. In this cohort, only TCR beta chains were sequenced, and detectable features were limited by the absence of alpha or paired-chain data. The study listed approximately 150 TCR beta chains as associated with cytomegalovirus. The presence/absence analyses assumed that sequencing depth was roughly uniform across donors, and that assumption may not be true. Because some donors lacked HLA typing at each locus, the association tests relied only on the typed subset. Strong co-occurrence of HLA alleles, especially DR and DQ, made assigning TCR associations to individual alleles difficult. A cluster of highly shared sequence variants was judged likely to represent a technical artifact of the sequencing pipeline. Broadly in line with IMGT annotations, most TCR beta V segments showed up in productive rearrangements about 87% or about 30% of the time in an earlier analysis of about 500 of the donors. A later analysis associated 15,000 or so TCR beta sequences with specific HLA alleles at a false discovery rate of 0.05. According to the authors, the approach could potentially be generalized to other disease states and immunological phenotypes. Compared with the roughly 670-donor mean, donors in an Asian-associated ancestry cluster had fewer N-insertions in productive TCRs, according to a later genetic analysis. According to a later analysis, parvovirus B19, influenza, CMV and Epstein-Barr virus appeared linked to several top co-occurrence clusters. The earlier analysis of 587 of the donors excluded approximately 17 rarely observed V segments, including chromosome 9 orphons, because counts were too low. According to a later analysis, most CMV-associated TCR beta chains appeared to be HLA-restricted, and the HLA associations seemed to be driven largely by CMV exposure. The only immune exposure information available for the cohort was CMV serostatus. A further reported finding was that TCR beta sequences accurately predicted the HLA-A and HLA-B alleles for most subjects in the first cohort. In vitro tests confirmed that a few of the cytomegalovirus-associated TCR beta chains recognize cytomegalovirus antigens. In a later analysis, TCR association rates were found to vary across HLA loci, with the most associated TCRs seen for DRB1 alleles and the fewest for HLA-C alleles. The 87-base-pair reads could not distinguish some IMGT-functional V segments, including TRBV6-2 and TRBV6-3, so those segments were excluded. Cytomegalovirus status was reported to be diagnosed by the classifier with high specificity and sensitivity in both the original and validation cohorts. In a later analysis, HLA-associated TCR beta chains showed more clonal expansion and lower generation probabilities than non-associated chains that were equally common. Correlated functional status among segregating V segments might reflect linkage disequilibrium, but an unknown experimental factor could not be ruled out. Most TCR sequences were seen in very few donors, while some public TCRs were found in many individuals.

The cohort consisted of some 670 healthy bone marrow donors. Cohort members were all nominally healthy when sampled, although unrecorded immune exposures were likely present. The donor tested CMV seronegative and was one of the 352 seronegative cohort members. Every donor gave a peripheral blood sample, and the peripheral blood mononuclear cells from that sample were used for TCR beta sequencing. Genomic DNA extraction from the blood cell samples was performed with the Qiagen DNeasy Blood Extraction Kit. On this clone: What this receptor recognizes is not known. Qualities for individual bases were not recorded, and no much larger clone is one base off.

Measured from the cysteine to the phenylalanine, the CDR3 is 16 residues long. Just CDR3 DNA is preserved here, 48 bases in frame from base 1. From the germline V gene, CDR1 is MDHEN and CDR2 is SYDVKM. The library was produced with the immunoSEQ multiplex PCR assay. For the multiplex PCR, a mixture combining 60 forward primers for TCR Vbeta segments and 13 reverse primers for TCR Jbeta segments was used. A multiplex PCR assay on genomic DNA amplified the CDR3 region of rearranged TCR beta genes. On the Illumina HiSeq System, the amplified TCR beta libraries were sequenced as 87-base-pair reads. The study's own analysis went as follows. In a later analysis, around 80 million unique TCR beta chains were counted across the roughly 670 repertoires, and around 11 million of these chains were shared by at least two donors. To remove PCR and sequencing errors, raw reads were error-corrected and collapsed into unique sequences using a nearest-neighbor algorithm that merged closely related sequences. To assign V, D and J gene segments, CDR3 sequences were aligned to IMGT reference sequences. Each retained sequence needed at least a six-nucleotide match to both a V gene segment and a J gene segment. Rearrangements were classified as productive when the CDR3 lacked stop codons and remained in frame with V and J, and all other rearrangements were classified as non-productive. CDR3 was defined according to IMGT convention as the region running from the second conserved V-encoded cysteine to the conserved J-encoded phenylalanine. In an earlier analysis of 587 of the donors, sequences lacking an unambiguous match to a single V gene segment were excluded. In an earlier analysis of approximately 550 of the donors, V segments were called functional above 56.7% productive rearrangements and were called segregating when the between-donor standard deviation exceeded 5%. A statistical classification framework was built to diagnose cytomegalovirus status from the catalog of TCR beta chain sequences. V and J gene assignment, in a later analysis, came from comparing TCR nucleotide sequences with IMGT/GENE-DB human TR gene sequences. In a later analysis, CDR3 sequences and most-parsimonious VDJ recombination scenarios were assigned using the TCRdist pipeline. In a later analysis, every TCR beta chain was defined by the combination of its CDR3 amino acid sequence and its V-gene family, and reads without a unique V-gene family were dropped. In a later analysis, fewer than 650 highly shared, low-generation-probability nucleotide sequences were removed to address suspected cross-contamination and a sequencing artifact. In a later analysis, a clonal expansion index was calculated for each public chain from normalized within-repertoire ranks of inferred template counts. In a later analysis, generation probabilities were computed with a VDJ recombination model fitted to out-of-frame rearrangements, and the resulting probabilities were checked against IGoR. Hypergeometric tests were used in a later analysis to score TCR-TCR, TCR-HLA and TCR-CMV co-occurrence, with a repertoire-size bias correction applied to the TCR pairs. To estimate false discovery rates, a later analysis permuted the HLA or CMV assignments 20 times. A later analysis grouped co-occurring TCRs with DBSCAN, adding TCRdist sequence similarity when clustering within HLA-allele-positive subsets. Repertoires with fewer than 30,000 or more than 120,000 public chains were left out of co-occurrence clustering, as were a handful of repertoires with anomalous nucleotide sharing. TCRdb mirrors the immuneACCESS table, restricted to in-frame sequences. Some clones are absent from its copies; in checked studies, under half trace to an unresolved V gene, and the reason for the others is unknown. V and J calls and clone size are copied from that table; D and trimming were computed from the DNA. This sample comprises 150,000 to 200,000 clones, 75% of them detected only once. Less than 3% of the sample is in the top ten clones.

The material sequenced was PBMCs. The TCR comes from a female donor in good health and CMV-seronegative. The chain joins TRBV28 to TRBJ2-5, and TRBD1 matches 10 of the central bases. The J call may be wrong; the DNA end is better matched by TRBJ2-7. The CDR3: CASSPPGQGIDYEQYF. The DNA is TGTGCCAGCAGTCCACCGGGACAGGGGATTGACTACGAGCAGTACTTC.